Below are 29 T cell receptor beta chains sequenced from a single sample in a study of T cells in Graves' hyperthyroidism and ophthalmopathy. Amplification of TCR beta CDR3 regions was performed using RNA transcripts as template. First-round RT-PCR targeting the TCR CDR3 was performed with the HTBI primer set. One entry per CDR3 protein, called by TCRdb with MiXCR from the multiplex PCR reads. The table shows hundreds of thousands of distinct CDR3 sequences, with 20% occurring only once. The sample taken for sequencing was blood. These receptors all stem from a man aged 25 to 40 with Graves' ophthalmopathy.

This clonotype was detected many times. The CDR3 DNA follows: TGTGCCAGCAGCTCCCCCCGGGGAGATACGCAGTATTTT. The encoded protein is CASSSPRGDTQYF. This chain links TRBV11-3 with TRBJ2-3; tentative D call: TRBD2 (5 bases). The CDR3 runs to 13 residues. Trimming cost V 4 bases and J 5 bases, with 10 bases left between them. Germline CDR1 SGHNT, CDR2 YENEEA. Drawing the rest from reference TRBV11-3 and TRBJ2-3, the complete variable domain is EAGVVQSPRYKIIEKKQPVAFWCNPISGHNTLYWYLQNLGQGPELLIRYENEEAVDDSQLPKDRFSAERLKGVDSTLKIQPAELGDSAVYLCASSSPRGDTQYFGPGTRLTVL.

As for this clonotype: A junction boundary mismatches the germline segment, possibly from a read error. This chain joins TRBV7-9 and TRBJ1-1, with D tentatively TRBD1 (6 bases). Germline-derived CDR1 and CDR2 are SEHNR and FQNEAQ (reference sequence). The CDR3 is made up of 13 amino acids. This chain's CDR3 is CASRGVWGAEASF. Here the CDR3 DNA reads TGTGCCAGCAGAGGGGTCTGGGGGGCTGAAGCTTCCTTT.

This clonotype was counted only a few times. V usage is TRBV10-3 and J usage is TRBJ2-5, with TRBD2 matching 9 bases. Germline V gene sequence: CDR1 ENHRY, CDR2 SYGVKD. CDR3 size: 14 residues. V lost 8 bases, J lost 4 bases, and 8 bases stayed unmatched. The CDR3 region is CAIGGGASLETQYF. CDR3 DNA sequence: TGTGCCATCGGCGGGGGGGCGAGTTTAGAGACCCAGTACTTC.

The table lists this clonotype with many counts. This chain joins TRBV12-3 or TRBV12-4 and TRBJ2-7, with D maybe TRBD2 (6 bases). Trimming removed 6 bases from V and 0 bases from J, with 15 bases in between. The CDR3 runs 15 residues. The CDR3, as DNA: TGTGCCAGCAGCCCTTCTAGCGCAAACTCCTACGAGCAGTACTTC. Its translation: CASSPSSANSYEQYF.

V usage is TRBV25-1 and J usage is TRBJ2-3, with 13 bases identical to TRBD2. Losses at the gene ends were 3 bases for V and 2 bases for J; bases not matched to a gene: 5. Per the germline V gene, CDR1 is MGHDK and CDR2 is SYGVNS. This CDR3 has 17 residues. The CDR3 is CASSEPGLAGTTDTQYF. In DNA form, the CDR3 reads TGTGCCAGCAGTGAGCCGGGACTAGCGGGAACCACAGATACGCAGTATTTT. Together with reference TRBV25-1 and TRBJ2-3, the CDR3 gives the full variable domain: EADIYQTPRYLVIGTGKKITLECSQTMGHDKMYWYQQDPGMELHLIHYSYGVNSTEKGDLSSESTVSRIRTEHFPLTLESARPSHTSQYLCASSEPGLAGTTDTQYFGPGTRLTVL.

This clonotype has at least ten counts. The CDR3 coding sequence is TGTGCCAGCAGAAGGACAGGGAGGTCACCCCTCCACTTT. This encodes CASRRTGRSPLHF. The gene calls are TRBV6-1 and TRBJ1-6; 8 nucleotides match TRBD1. Germline V gene lookup returns CDR1 MNHNS and CDR2 SASEGT. This CDR3 region has 13 residues. V dropped 6 bases and J dropped 10; count of bases not matched to a gene: 5.

In this sample, this clonotype turned up a few times. V usage is TRBV7-9 and J usage is TRBJ1-1; D ambiguous. The V end lost 0 bases, the J end lost 5 bases, and 4 bases lay between the germline ends. Germline loops: CDR1 SEHNR, CDR2 FQNEAQ (reference sequence). CDR3 length equals 12 residues. In nucleotides, the CDR3 is TGTGCCAGCAGCTTAGCGCCAACTGAAGCTTTCTTT. Its protein product is CASSLAPTEAFF.

This clonotype was recorded many times. The V and J genes are TRBV18 and TRBJ1-1; TRBD1 might be the D (6 bases). The V gene's germline CDR1 is KGHSH and CDR2 LQKENI. V gave up 3 bases and J gave up 5 bases, with 16 bases separating them. This CDR3 has 15 amino acids. The CDR3 bases are TGTGCCAGCTCACCGTTGGGGGGCGAAGGGACTGAAGCTTTCTTT. Translated, it gives CASSPLGGEGTEAFF.

The chain has TRBV5-5 and TRBJ2-4; D may correspond to TRBD1 or TRBD2 (5 bases each). Per the germline V gene, CDR1 is SGHKS and CDR2 is YYEKEE (reference sequence). Trimming left V 4 bases short and J 8 bases short, with 22 bases between. The CDR3 length is 16 residues. CDR3 sequence reads: CASSTVAGTASHIQYF. The CDR3 coding sequence is TGTGCCAGCAGCACGGTTGCCGGGACGGCCTCGCACATTCAGTACTTC.

This clonotype occurred a few times. The chain has TRBV6-5 and TRBJ1-2; the D gene is possibly TRBD1 (5 bases). V was trimmed by 0 bases and J by 7 bases, leaving 15 bases between them. From germline, CDR1 is MNHEY and CDR2 SVGAGI. The CDR3 contains 15 residues. Here the CDR3 DNA reads TGTGCCAGCAGTTACTCTGAGTCGGGGCAGGGTGGCTACACCTTC. The encoded protein is CASSYSESGQGGYTF.

The chain is built from TRBV18 and TRBJ2-7, with TRBD1 as a possible D gene (6 bases). The CDR3 runs to 16 residues. Germline V gene data show CDR1 as KGHSH and CDR2 as LQKENI. V shed 2 bases and J shed 0 bases, with 14 bases lying between them. Here the CDR3 reads CASSPKEADSSYEQYF. The CDR3 nucleotides are TGTGCCAGCTCACCAAAGGAGGCGGACAGCTCCTACGAGCAGTACTTC.

This sequence joins TRBV12-3 or TRBV12-4 and TRBJ1-3; TRBD1 is a possible D gene (5 bases). The CDR3 consists of 17 residues. V gave up 6 bases and J gave up 0 bases, with 18 bases separating them. The chain's CDR3 is CASRGMVQGISGNTIYF. The CDR3, as DNA: TGTGCCAGCAGGGGGATGGTCCAGGGAATCTCTGGAAACACCATATATTTT.

There are many counts of this clonotype. The chain recombines TRBV3-1 with TRBJ1-1; D might be TRBD1 (6 bases). Trimming left V 6 bases short and J 5 bases short, with 13 bases between. Per the germline V gene, CDR1 is LGHDT and CDR2 is YNNKEL (reference sequence). The CDR3 length is 13 residues. The CDR3 region is CASSRIRGTEAFF. The CDR3 nucleotides read TGTGCCAGCAGTCGTATCAGGGGAACTGAAGCTTTCTTT. Together with reference TRBV3-1 and TRBJ1-1, the CDR3 gives the full variable domain: DTAVSQTPKYLVTQMGNDKSIKCEQNLGHDTMYWYKQDSKKFLKIMFSYNNKELIINETVPNRFSPKSPDKAHLNLHINSLELGDSAVYFCASSRIRGTEAFFGQGTRLTVV.

This clonotype was picked up a small number of times. CDR3 nucleotide sequence: TGTGCCGGGACAGGGGGATTGAATTCACCCCTCCACTTT. It encodes CAGTGGLNSPLHF. The V gene is TRBV10-3, the J gene TRBJ1-6; TRBD1 aligns across 11 bases. Germline V gene sequence: CDR1 ENHRY, CDR2 SYGVKD. J was trimmed by 7 bases and V by 11 bases; bases with no gene match: 4. CDR3 length: 13 amino acids.

This clonotype appeared a few times. This chain uses TRBV10-3 with TRBJ2-3; 11 positions match TRBD2. The CDR3 spans 18 residues. Germline assignment: CDR1 ENHRY and CDR2 SYGVKD. J lost 1 base, V lost 4 bases, and 10 bases had no gene match. CDR3 sequence (DNA): TGTGCCATCAGTGCCGCGACTAGCGGGGTCGGGGGCACAGATACGCAGTATTTT. This gives the protein CAISAATSGVGGTDTQYF.

Ten or more counts support this clonotype. This chain connects TRBV6-5 to TRBJ2-7; D perhaps matches TRBD1 (6 bases). Germline-derived CDR1 and CDR2 are MNHEY and SVGAGI. The length of the CDR3 is 17 residues. Trimming stripped 0 bases from V and 0 bases from J, with 15 bases between. In nucleotides, the CDR3 is TGTGCCAGCAGTTACTCCCCCGGGCAGGGGTTCTCCTACGAGCAGTACTTC. It is translated as CASSYSPGQGFSYEQYF.

V gene TRBV6-1 combines with J gene TRBJ1-5; possibly TRBD1 for D (5 bases). The length of the CDR3 is 14 residues. V dropped 6 bases and J dropped 0 bases, with 9 bases sitting between them. Per germline, CDR1 MNHNS and CDR2 SASEGT. In DNA, the CDR3 is TGTGCCAGCAGCCGGGACGCTAGCAATCAGCCCCAGCATTTT. Its protein is CASSRDASNQPQHF.

This clonotype was detected only once. This rearrangement joins TRBV19 to TRBJ2-3, with a possible D match to TRBD1 (5 bases). Germline values: CDR1 LNHDA, CDR2 SQIVND (reference sequence). The CDR3 sequence is 16 residues long. V was clipped by 5 bases and J by 0 bases, with 15 bases between them. The CDR3 DNA sequence: TGTGCCAGTAGTGGACACAGAAATCCTAGCACAGATACGCAGTATTTT. Protein product: CASSGHRNPSTDTQYF.

This clonotype appeared many times. This sequence joins TRBV20-1 and TRBJ1-1, with TRBD1 matching 7 bases. J lost 7 bases, V lost 2 bases, and 7 bases had no gene match. Germline-derived CDR1 and CDR2 are DFQATT and SNEGSKA (reference sequence). The length of the CDR3 is 13 residues. CDR3 DNA sequence: TGCAGTGCTAGAACTAACAGGGGCCTTGAAGCTTTCTTT. Residues: CSARTNRGLEAFF.

The rearrangement links TRBV4-3 to TRBJ2-1; D not certain. The CDR3 is 15 residues long. The germline V gene encodes CDR1 LGHNA and CDR2 YSLEER. V lost 0 bases to trimming and J lost 4 bases, with 10 bases between them. The CDR3 here is CASSQESPDYNEQFF. CDR3 coding DNA: TGCGCCAGCAGCCAAGAATCTCCAGATTACAATGAGCAGTTCTTC.

This clonotype occurred many times. The chain employs TRBV3-1 and TRBJ2-7, with a tentative D call TRBD2 (6 bases). The CDR3 runs 14 residues. Trimming removed 5 bases at V and 4 bases at J, with 15 bases between. The germline V gene has CDR1 LGHDT and CDR2 YNNKEL (reference sequence). This CDR3 reads CASSGDGSLYEQYF. CDR3 nucleotides: TGTGCCAGCAGCGGGGACGGGAGCTTATACGAGCAGTACTTC.

V is TRBV5-4 and J is TRBJ1-3; D call uncertain. The CDR3 totals 15 residues. V shed 1 base and J shed 0 bases, with 8 bases lying between them. In germline, CDR1 is SGHNT, CDR2 YYREEE (reference sequence). The CDR3 protein is CASSLRPASGNTIYF. As DNA, the CDR3 is TGTGCCAGCAGCTTGCGTCCAGCCTCTGGAAACACCATATATTTT.

As concerns this clonotype: One end of the junction varies from germline; a read error may be responsible. V is TRBV12-3 or TRBV12-4 and J is TRBJ2-1, with D unresolved. The CDR3 is 12 residues long. The CDR3 loop reads CASSTRFNGQFF. CDR3 bases: TGTGCCAGCAGTACGAGGTTCAATGGGCAGTTCTTC.

This clonotype was detected a few times. This chain uses TRBV20-1 with TRBJ2-2, with D uncertain. V was clipped by 6 bases and J by 3 bases, with 17 bases between them. CDR3 length: 15 residues. Per the germline V gene, CDR1 is DFQATT and CDR2 is SNEGSKA (reference sequence). DNA for the CDR3: TGCAGTGCACGTACTTCGTCCTACGACACCGGGGAGCTGTTTTTT. Amino acid sequence: CSARTSSYDTGELFF.

The chain has TRBV5-1 and TRBJ2-7; D is unclear. The V end was cut by 8 bases, the J end by 6 bases, with 9 bases between. CDR1 and CDR2 from the germline V gene are SGHRS and YFSETQ. There are 10 residues in the CDR3. The CDR3 bases are TGCGCCAGTATACAACGCGAGCAGTACTTC. Translated, it gives CASIQREQYF. Full variable domain (remainder filled in from reference TRBV5-1 and TRBJ2-7): KAGVTQTPRYLIKTRGQQVTLSCSPISGHRSVSWYQQTPGQGLQFLFEYFSETQRNKGNFPGRFSGRQFSNSRSEMNVSTLELGDSALYLCASIQREQYFGPGTRLTVT.

The V and J genes are TRBV12-3 or TRBV12-4 and TRBJ2-1, with a tentative D call TRBD1 (5 bases). The CDR3 consists of 14 residues. V was clipped by 8 bases and J by 2 bases, with 13 bases between them. This CDR3 is CASGARTAYNEQFF. In nucleotides, the CDR3 is TGTGCCAGCGGGGCCAGGACCGCCTACAATGAGCAGTTCTTC.

The V gene is TRBV30, the J gene TRBJ2-7; 9 positions agree with TRBD1. CDR1 is GTSNPN and CDR2 is SVGIG in the germline V gene (reference sequence). The CDR3 is made up of 14 amino acids. V dropped 3 bases and J dropped 6; count of bases not matched to a gene: 9. In DNA, the CDR3 is TGTGCCTGGAGAGCGACAGGGGGGTCTGTCGAGCAGTACTTC. Its protein is CAWRATGGSVEQYF.

J is TRBJ1-6 and V is TRBV5-5; maybe TRBD1 (6 bases). This CDR3 contains 15 residues. CDR1 SGHKS and CDR2 YYEKEE come from the germline V gene (reference sequence). Trimming stripped 7 bases from V and 6 bases from J, with 17 bases between. CDR3 amino acids: CASDIRGNGNSPLHF. DNA for the CDR3: TGTGCCAGCGATATCAGGGGAAACGGTAATTCACCCCTCCACTTT.

This chain joins TRBV6-5 and TRBJ2-5; D is undetermined. Germline V gene data show CDR1 as MNHEY and CDR2 as SVGAGI. This CDR3 spans 13 amino acids. Trimming left V 2 bases short and J 2 bases short, with 6 bases between. DNA for the CDR3: TGTGCCAGCAGTTACATAGAACAAGAGACCCAGTACTTC. Its translation: CASSYIEQETQYF.